A selection of T cell receptor beta chains follows, all from one sample in a study of blood T cell repertoires in COVID-19. This table comes from immunoSEQ multiplex PCR, and its TCRdb copy is limited to in-frame clones, with some not included. The sample contains some 190,000 clones, around 85% of which appear only once. Sequencing was done on a sample of peripheral blood. These receptors were obtained from a man aged 25-45 years with acute or convalescent COVID-19. CDR3s include the opening cysteine and the closing phenylalanine or tryptophan. D genes are given only for firm matches. Not all rows give a size; the values are once, few, many and, for expanded clones, a class.

d_gene	v_gene	j_gene	abundance	CDR3nt	CDR3aa
TRBD1	TRBV10-3	TRBJ1-5	NA	TGTGCCATCAGTGTACAGGGGGCAGGTCAGCCCCAGCATTTT	CAISVQGAGQPQHF
NA	TRBV5-8	TRBJ2-6	NA	TGTGCCAGCAGCCACCGGGCAGGGAGGCGGTCTGGGGCCAACGTCCTGACTTTC	CASSHRAGRRSGANVLTF
NA	TRBV10-1	TRBJ1-1	NA	TGCGCCGAACAGCACTTACCACAGGGTGGTAGGTGGAACACTGAAGCTTTCTTT	CAEQHLPQGGRWNTEAFF
TRBD1	TRBV18	TRBJ2-7	NA	TGTGCCAGCTCACCACCGGGACAGATCTACGAGCAGTACTTC	CASSPPGQIYEQYF
NA	TRBV3-1/TRBV3-2	TRBJ1-1	NA	TGTGCCAGCAGCCGAAGACGGGACATCGACACTGAAGCTTTCTTT	CASSRRRDIDTEAFF
TRBD1	TRBV28	TRBJ1-2	NA	TGTGCCAGCAGTTCGACAGGGTGGTATGGCTACACCTTC	CASSSTGWYGYTF
TRBD1	TRBV10-2	TRBJ1-1	NA	TGCGCCACCCAGGGGGGTGCGACTGAAGCTTTCTTT	CATQGGATEAFF
TRBD1	TRBV6-4	TRBJ1-2	NA	TGTGCCAGCAGTCAAGACAGGGATTATGGCTACACCTTC	CASSQDRDYGYTF
TRBD1	TRBV18	TRBJ1-2	NA	TGTGCCAGCTCTCCCGACAGGGACTATGGCTACACCTTC	CASSPDRDYGYTF
TRBD1	TRBV3-1/TRBV3-2	TRBJ1-1	NA	TGTGCCAGCAGCCAAAGACAGGGATTTTGGGCTTTCTTT	CASSQRQGFWAFF
NA	TRBV10-2	TRBJ1-6	NA	TGCGCCAGCAGTGAGGGGAGGGCCTCCTATAATTCACCCCTCCACTTT	CASSEGRASYNSPLHF
TRBD1	TRBV5-4	TRBJ2-5	NA	TGTGCCAGCAGCTGGGGCCTTGGGACAGGCCAAGAGACCCAGTACTTC	CASSWGLGTGQETQYF
NA	TRBV5-5	TRBJ1-5	NA	TGTGCCAGCAGTCAGGGTTTCAATCAGCCCCAGCATTTT	CASSQGFNQPQHF
TRBD1	TRBV30	TRBJ2-3	NA	TGTGCCTGGGACAGGGGTGCAAATACGCAGTATTTT	CAWDRGANTQYF
NA	TRBV5-5	TRBJ2-7	NA	TGTGCCAGCAGCTTGGTGTCAGGGTTCTACGAGCAGTACTTC	CASSLVSGFYEQYF
TRBD2	TRBV6-4	TRBJ2-3	NA	TGTGCCAGCAGATGGGGAGCGGGGGGGGGCACAGATACGCAGTATTTT	CASRWGAGGGTDTQYF
NA	TRBV11-1	TRBJ1-1	NA	TGTGCCAGCAGCTTAGATTTTCCTGCGGGGACTGAAGCTTTCTTT	CASSLDFPAGTEAFF
NA	TRBV15	TRBJ1-1	NA	TGTGCCACCAGCATAACGAGGGGGACTGAAGCTTTCTTT	CATSITRGTEAFF
NA	TRBV6-4	TRBJ1-2	NA	TGTGCCAGCAGTGACTCTGTAACGCGGGGCTACACCTTC	CASSDSVTRGYTF
NA	TRBV27	TRBJ2-4	NA	TGTGCCAGCAGTTTGACATACGGTAACATTCAGTACTTC	CASSLTYGNIQYF
TRBD2	TRBV9	TRBJ2-1	NA	TGTGCCAGCAGCGTAGGGCTAGCGGGGGGGCTTGTTCTCAATGAGCAGTTCTTC	CASSVGLAGGLVLNEQFF
NA	TRBV9	TRBJ1-3	NA	TGTGCCAGCAGCGAAGAGGCGCCCTTTGGAAACACCATATATTTT	CASSEEAPFGNTIYF
NA	TRBV19	TRBJ1-2	NA	TGTGCCAGTACCCCCCACGACAGAGCGAACTATGGCTACACCTTC	CASTPHDRANYGYTF
TRBD1	TRBV23-1	TRBJ2-7	NA	TGCGCCAGCAGTCAGGCGGACAGGGGAAACTACGAGCAGTACTTC	CASSQADRGNYEQYF
NA	TRBV18	TRBJ1-4	NA	TGTGCCAGCTCAACCTCGGGCGGGTTTGAAAAACTGTTTTTT	CASSTSGGFEKLFF
NA	TRBV18	TRBJ1-1	NA	TGTGCCAGCTCACCTTACCAACTCCTCGAAGCTTTCTTT	CASSPYQLLEAFF
NA	TRBV28	TRBJ1-1	NA	TGTGCCAGCAGGTCAGGGGTAACTGAAGCTTTCTTT	CASRSGVTEAFF
TRBD1	TRBV5-6	TRBJ2-7	NA	TGTGCCAGCAGCTTGGGACGACAGGGTATCTACGAGCAGTACTTC	CASSLGRQGIYEQYF
NA	TRBV28	TRBJ1-2	NA	TGTGCCAGCAGTTTAAGGGAGTTGTATGGCTACACCTTC	CASSLRELYGYTF
TRBD2	TRBV2	TRBJ2-3	NA	TGTGCCAGCAGGGCTAGCGGGACCCCAGATACGCAGTATTTT	CASRASGTPDTQYF
NA	TRBV11-2	TRBJ1-1	NA	TGTGCCAGCAGCAAACAGCACACTGAAGCTTTCTTT	CASSKQHTEAFF
NA	TRBV27	TRBJ1-2	NA	TGTGCCAGCAGTTTCCAGGGGCCCCCCGGCTACACCTTC	CASSFQGPPGYTF
TRBD2	TRBV5-6	TRBJ2-7	NA	TGTGCCAGCAGCACTAGCGGGAGACGGATCGAGCAGTACTTC	CASSTSGRRIEQYF
NA	TRBV28	TRBJ1-3	NA	TGTGCCAGCAGCTCGACAGGATTTGGAAACACCATATATTTT	CASSSTGFGNTIYF
NA	TRBV5-1	TRBJ2-7	NA	TGCGCCAGCAGCCCCGGGACTCCCTACGAGCAGTACTTC	CASSPGTPYEQYF
NA	TRBV28	TRBJ2-2	NA	TGTGCCAGCAGAATGGCGGTCACCGGGGAGCTGTTTTTT	CASRMAVTGELFF
NA	TRBV19	TRBJ1-1	NA	TGTGCCAGTAGTATTGGGCGTGGCACTGAAGCTTTCTTT	CASSIGRGTEAFF
NA	TRBV2	TRBJ2-2	NA	TGTGCCAGCAGGGGGCGGAACACCGGGGAGCTGTTTTTT	CASRGRNTGELFF
TRBD1	TRBV27	TRBJ2-7	NA	TGTGCCAGCAGTTCCTGGACAGGAAGTTCCGAGCAGTACTTC	CASSSWTGSSEQYF
NA	TRBV5-4	TRBJ1-1	NA	TGTGCCACCTCGATCAGGGAGGGCACTGAAGCTTTCTTT	CATSIREGTEAFF
TRBD1	TRBV6-6	TRBJ1-2	NA	TGTGCCAGCAAGCAGGGGGTTGGGGATGGCTACACCTTC	CASKQGVGDGYTF
TRBD2	TRBV2	TRBJ2-5	once	TGTGCCAGCACCCCACTAGCGGGGGGGCAAGAGACCCAGTACTTC	CASTPLAGGQETQYF
NA	TRBV7-9	TRBJ2-2	once	TGTGCCAGCAGCTTGGCCCCCGGGTCCATAGACACCGGGGAGCTGTTTTTT	CASSLAPGSIDTGELFF
NA	TRBV20-1	TRBJ1-5	NA	TGCAGTGCTAGTGAGGGTACGGGTCAGCCCCAGCATTTT	CSASEGTGQPQHF
TRBD1	TRBV28	TRBJ1-4	NA	TGTGCCAGCAGCTTACTGACAGGGCCCCGGGAAAAACTGTTTTTT	CASSLLTGPREKLFF
NA	TRBV7-9	TRBJ1-1	NA	TGTGCCAGCAGCTTCCGGGTCTTGAGCCGAAACACTGAAGCTTTCTTT	CASSFRVLSRNTEAFF
NA	TRBV28	TRBJ2-3	NA	TGTGCCAGCAGTTTATTCGCGGGGAGAGGAGACACAGATACGCAGTATTTT	CASSLFAGRGDTDTQYF